The 21 T cell receptor beta chains presented below share a single source sample, sequenced in a study of OX40 agonist ivuxolimab in advanced cancers. Only in-frame clones appear in the TCRdb table, and some are missing; sequencing was by immunoSEQ multiplex PCR. Of tens of thousands of clones detected, roughly nine tenths appear once; the ten largest clones hold about 2.1%. The starting material was CD4+ or CD8+ T cells sorted from blood, obtained in a trial of the OX40 agonist ivuxolimab. The receptors come from an adult with an advanced solid tumor such as melanoma, head and neck, liver or kidney cancer.

The rearrangement joins TRBV7-2 to TRBJ1-1, with D possibly being TRBD1 (6 bases). Germline V gives CDR1 SGHTA, CDR2 FQGNSA. The CDR3 has 15 residues. The V end lost 5 bases, the J end lost 0 bases, and 13 bases lay between the germline ends. The CDR3 DNA reads TGTGCCAGCAGCCGGGGGCCGGCCATGAACACTGAAGCTTTCTTT. Translation gives CASSRGPAMNTEAFF.

The V gene is TRBV18, the J gene TRBJ1-2; D remains unclear. V dropped 3 bases and J dropped 1 base, with 3 bases sitting between them. The germline V gene encodes CDR1 KGHSH and CDR2 LQKENI. CDR3 length equals 12 residues. The CDR3 loop reads CASSPGNYGYTF. CDR3 DNA sequence: TGTGCCAGCTCACCGGGTAACTATGGCTACACCTTC.

This clone was counted once. The gene calls are TRBV5-1 and TRBJ1-2; D might be TRBD1 (5 bases). Germline V lookup: CDR1 SGHRS, CDR2 YFSETQ. V lost 1 base and J lost 3, with 10 bases in between. The CDR3 is 14 amino acids. The CDR3 protein is CASSLSSTDYGYTF. The CDR3 nucleotides read TGCGCCAGCAGCTTGTCATCGACAGACTATGGCTACACCTTC.

The V call is TRBV21-1, the J call TRBJ1-5; TRBD1, the table's D call, lacks a check against the DNA. TRBV21-1 is a documented pseudogene. There are 17 residues in the CDR3. The DNA of the CDR3 is TGTGCCAGCAACTGTTTGAAACAGGGGGAGGCCAATCAGCCCCAGCATTTT. Amino acid sequence: CASNCLKQGEANQPQHF.

This chain joins TRBV28 and TRBJ2-7, with a tentative D call TRBD2 (6 bases). V lost 5 bases and J 3 bases, leaving 14 bases between the germline ends. The V gene's germline CDR1 is MDHEN and CDR2 SYDVKM. The CDR3 is 14 residues long. CDR3 region: CASSRRGRDYEQYF. The CDR3 nucleotides are TGTGCCAGCAGTAGGCGGGGCAGGGACTACGAGCAGTACTTC.

The chain recombines TRBV18 with TRBJ1-2; TRBD1 aligns across 7 bases. There are 14 residues in the CDR3. Germline trimming cut 6 bases from V and 0 bases from J; bases unmatched to any gene: 4. Germline lookup yields CDR1 KGHSH and CDR2 LQKENI. The CDR3 DNA sequence: TGTGCCAGCTCCCCGACAGGGTCTAACTATGGCTACACCTTC. Residues: CASSPTGSNYGYTF.

The chain employs TRBV28 and TRBJ1-1, with D unclear. Germline V lookup: CDR1 MDHEN, CDR2 SYDVKM. Trimming cost V 3 bases and J 0 bases, with 5 bases left between them. The CDR3 is 13 amino acids. This chain's CDR3 is CASSFVVNTEAFF. The DNA for the CDR3 is TGTGCCAGCAGTTTTGTGGTGAACACTGAAGCTTTCTTT.

V gene TRBV27 combines with J gene TRBJ1-2, with 9 bases lining up with TRBD1. CDR1 is MNHEY, CDR2 SMNVEV, per germline (reference sequence). V lost 3 bases and J lost 6; bases outside the gene matches: 2. CDR3 length: 13 residues. The CDR3: CASSFRTGDGYTF. The CDR3 DNA is TGTGCCAGCAGTTTTCGGACAGGGGATGGCTACACCTTC.

Points on this clone: This specimen includes other DNA sequences encoding the same CDR3. The CDR3 is CASSPGAYGYTF. The CDR3 DNA sequence: TGTGCCAGCAGTCCAGGGGCCTATGGCTACACCTTC. The chain recombines TRBV28 with TRBJ1-2, with a possible D match to TRBD1 (6 bases). Germline V gives CDR1 MDHEN, CDR2 SYDVKM. This CDR3 has 12 residues. The germline V and J ends were trimmed by 5 bases and 4 bases, with 8 bases remaining between them.

The chain is built from TRBV27 and TRBJ2-2, with D perhaps TRBD1 (6 bases). V lost 6 bases to trimming and J lost 7 bases, with 12 bases between them. The CDR3 is made up of 13 amino acids. Germline lookup yields CDR1 MNHEY and CDR2 SMNVEV (reference sequence). In DNA form, the CDR3 reads TGTGCCAGCAGGCTTCAGGGGTTCGGGGAGCTGTTTTTT. This gives the protein CASRLQGFGELFF.

The chain links TRBV28 to TRBJ2-7, with 12 bases that match TRBD1. CDR1 MDHEN and CDR2 SYDVKM come from the germline V gene. The CDR3 has 16 amino acids. With 6 bases clipped from V and 4 bases from J, the junction kept 10 bases outside the gene matches. For the CDR3, the DNA is TGTGCCAGCAGCCATCCGGGACAGGGGGCGACATACGAGCAGTACTTC. Translating it yields CASSHPGQGATYEQYF.

This chain's CDR3 is CASSVGAGGQYNEQFF. The CDR3 DNA follows: TGTGCCAGCAGCGTAGGTGCGGGAGGGCAATACAATGAGCAGTTCTTC. This chain joins TRBV9 and TRBJ2-1, with TRBD2 identical over 9 bases. The CDR3 has 16 amino acids. V lost 0 bases to trimming and J lost 4 bases; unmatched junction nucleotides: 5. The germline gives CDR1 SGDLS, CDR2 YYNGEE.

In DNA, the CDR3 is TGTGCCAGCAGCTCCCGAGGATCCGGGGAGCTGTTTTTT. This gives the protein CASSSRGSGELFF. V gene TRBV7-2 combines with J gene TRBJ2-2; D is undetermined. Per germline, CDR1 SGHTA and CDR2 FQGNSA. The CDR3 loop spans 13 amino acids. V was pared by 4 bases and J by 6 bases, with 9 bases between. Supplemented by reference TRBV7-2 and TRBJ2-2, the full variable domain reads GAGVSQSPSNKVTEKGKDVELRCDPISGHTALYWYRQSLGQGLEFLIYFQGNSAPDKSGLPSDRFSAERTGGSVSTLTIQRTQQEDSAVYLCASSSRGSGELFFGEGSRLTVL.

This clone has just a few counts. Other DNA variants within this sample encode the same CDR3. This sequence joins TRBV9 and TRBJ2-1; D is possibly TRBD2 (6 bases). CDR1 and CDR2 from the germline V gene are SGDLS and YYNGEE. Trimming stripped 0 bases from V and 4 bases from J, with 11 bases between. This CDR3 has 15 residues. CDR3 nucleotide sequence: TGTGCCAGCAGCGTAGTCGGTGGGAGGTACAATGAGCAGTTCTTC. It specifies CASSVVGGRYNEQFF. Based on the CDR3 plus reference TRBV9 and TRBJ2-1, the full variable domain is DSGVTQTPKHLITATGQRVTLRCSPRSGDLSVYWYQQSLDQGLQFLIQYYNGEERAKGNILERFSAQQFPDLHSELNLSSLELGDSALYFCASSVVGGRYNEQFFGPGTRLTVL.

This clone was counted only a few times. The rearrangement joins TRBV15 to TRBJ1-5; no clear D gene. This CDR3 region has 12 residues. Per the germline V gene, CDR1 is LNHNV and CDR2 is YYDKDF (reference sequence). V shed 2 bases and J shed 10 bases, with 9 bases lying between them. The CDR3 DNA reads as TGTGCCACCAGCAGATCCCTAGGTCCCCAGCATTTT. Residues: CATSRSLGPQHF. Full variable domain (missing parts from reference TRBV15 and TRBJ1-5): DAMVIQNPRYQVTQFGKPVTLSCSQTLNHNVMYWYQQKSSQAPKLLFHYYDKDFNNEADTPDNFQSRRPNTSFCFLDIRSPGLGDTAMYLCATSRSLGPQHFGDGTRLSIL.

This sequence joins TRBV12-5 and TRBJ2-1; 8 bases agree with TRBD2. J lost 7 bases, V lost 1 base, and 6 bases had no gene match. Germline V lookup: CDR1 LGHNT, CDR2 FRNRAP. This CDR3 comprises 15 residues. CDR3 nucleotides: TGTGCTAGTGGTTTGGGGAGCGGGAGACGGAATGAGCAGTTCTTC. This sequence encodes CASGLGSGRRNEQFF.

This chain connects TRBV7-2 to TRBJ2-1, with TRBD2 matching over 9 bases. Trimming took 5 bases from V and 8 from J; bases not matched to a gene: 10. CDR1 is SGHTA and CDR2 is FQGNSA in the germline V gene. The CDR3 runs 15 residues. This CDR3 reads CASSLRGSGSYEQFF. The DNA for the CDR3 is TGTGCCAGCAGCCTGAGGGGTAGCGGGAGCTATGAGCAGTTCTTC.

The chain uses TRBV2 and TRBJ2-6, with D uncertain. CDR1 is SNHLY, CDR2 FYNNEI, per germline. There are 16 residues in the CDR3. The V and J ends lost 7 bases and 0 bases respectively, with 13 bases between them. The DNA for the CDR3 is TGTGCCAGCACCCCCAGTCAATTCTCTGGGGCCAACGTCCTGACTTTC. It yields the protein CASTPSQFSGANVLTF.

V usage is TRBV6-1 and J usage is TRBJ2-7; 10 nucleotides align to TRBD1. CDR3 size: 15 residues. V shed 2 bases and J 2 bases; nucleotides not matched to a gene: 3. The germline CDR1 and CDR2 sequences are MNHNS and SASEGT. CDR3 in amino acids: CASSELTGGPYEQYF. The DNA of the CDR3 is TGTGCCAGCAGTGAATTGACAGGGGGCCCCTACGAGCAGTACTTC.

The rearrangement uses TRBV19 and TRBJ1-6; weak D call: TRBD1 (6 bases). The CDR3 loop spans 15 amino acids. V was clipped by 6 bases and J by 8 bases, with 17 bases between them. The germline V gene encodes CDR1 LNHDA and CDR2 SQIVND (reference sequence). CDR3 sequence: CASSSYDRMDSPLHF. The CDR3 DNA follows: TGTGCCAGTAGCTCTTATGACAGGATGGATTCACCCCTCCACTTT.

The J gene is TRBJ1-1, the V gene TRBV11-2; tentatively, D is TRBD1 (5 bases). From germline, CDR1 is SGHAT and CDR2 FQNNGV. V was clipped by 1 base and J by 11 bases, with 20 bases between them. The CDR3 extends over 15 amino acids. CDR3 protein: CASSLVGPGRGPAFF. CDR3 in DNA: TGTGCCAGCAGCTTAGTGGGACCGGGCCGAGGACCGGCTTTCTTT.